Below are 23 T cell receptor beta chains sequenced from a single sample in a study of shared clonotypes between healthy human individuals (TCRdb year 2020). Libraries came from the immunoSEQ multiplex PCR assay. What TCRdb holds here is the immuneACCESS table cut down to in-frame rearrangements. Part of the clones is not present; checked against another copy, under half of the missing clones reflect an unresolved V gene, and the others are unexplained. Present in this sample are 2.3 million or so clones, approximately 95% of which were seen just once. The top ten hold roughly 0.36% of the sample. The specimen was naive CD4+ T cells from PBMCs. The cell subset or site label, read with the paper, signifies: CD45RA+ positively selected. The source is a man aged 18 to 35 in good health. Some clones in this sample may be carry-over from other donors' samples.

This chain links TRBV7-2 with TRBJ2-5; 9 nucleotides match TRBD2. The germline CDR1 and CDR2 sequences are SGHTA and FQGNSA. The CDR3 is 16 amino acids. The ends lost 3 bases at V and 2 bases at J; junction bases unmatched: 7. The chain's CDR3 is CASSLVGTSLQETQYF. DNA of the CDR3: TGTGCCAGCAGCTTGGTCGGGACTAGCCTTCAAGAGACCCAGTACTTC.

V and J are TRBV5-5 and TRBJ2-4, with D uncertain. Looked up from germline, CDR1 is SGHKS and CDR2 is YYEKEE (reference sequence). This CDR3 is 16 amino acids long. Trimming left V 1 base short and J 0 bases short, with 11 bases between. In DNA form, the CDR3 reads TGTGCCAGCAGCTTGTCCGGAATCCTAGCCAAAAACATTCAGTACTTC. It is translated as CASSLSGILAKNIQYF.

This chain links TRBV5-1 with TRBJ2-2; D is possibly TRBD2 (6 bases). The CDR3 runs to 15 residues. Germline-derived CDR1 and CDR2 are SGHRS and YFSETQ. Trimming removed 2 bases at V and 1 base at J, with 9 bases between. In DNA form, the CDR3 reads TGCGCCAGCAGCTTCGGTAGCGGGAACACCGGGGAGCTGTTTTTT. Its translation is CASSFGSGNTGELFF.

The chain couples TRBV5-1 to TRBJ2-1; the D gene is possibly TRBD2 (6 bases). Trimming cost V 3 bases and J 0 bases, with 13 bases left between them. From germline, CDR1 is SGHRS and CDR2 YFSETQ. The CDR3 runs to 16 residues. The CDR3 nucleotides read TGCGCCAGCAGCTACATAGCGGCGAGCTCCTACAATGAGCAGTTCTTC. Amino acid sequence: CASSYIAASSYNEQFF.

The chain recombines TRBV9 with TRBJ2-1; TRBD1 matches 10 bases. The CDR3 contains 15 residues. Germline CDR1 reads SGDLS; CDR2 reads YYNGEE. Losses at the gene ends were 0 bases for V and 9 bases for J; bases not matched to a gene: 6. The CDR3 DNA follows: TGTGCCAGCAGCGTAGGAGGGACAGGGGTCGGTGAGCAGTTCTTC. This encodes CASSVGGTGVGEQFF.

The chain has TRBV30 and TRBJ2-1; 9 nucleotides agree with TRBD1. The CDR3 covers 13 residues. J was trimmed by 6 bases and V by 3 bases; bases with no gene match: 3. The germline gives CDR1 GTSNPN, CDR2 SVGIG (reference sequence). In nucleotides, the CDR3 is TGTGCCTGGAGGACAGGGGGGACCAATGAGCAGTTCTTC. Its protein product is CAWRTGGTNEQFF.

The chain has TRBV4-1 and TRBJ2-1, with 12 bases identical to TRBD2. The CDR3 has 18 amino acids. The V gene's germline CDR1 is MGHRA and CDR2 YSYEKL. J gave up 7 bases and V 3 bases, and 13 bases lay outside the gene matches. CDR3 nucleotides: TGCGCCAGCAGCCAGGACCCGCTGACTAGCGGGAGAAGGAATGAGCAGTTCTTC. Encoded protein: CASSQDPLTSGRRNEQFF.

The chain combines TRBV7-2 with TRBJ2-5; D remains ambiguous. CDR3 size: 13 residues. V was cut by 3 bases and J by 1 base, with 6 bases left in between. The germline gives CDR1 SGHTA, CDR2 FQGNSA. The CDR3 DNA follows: TGTGCCAGCAGCTTTAGTCTCCAAGAGACCCAGTACTTC. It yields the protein CASSFSLQETQYF.

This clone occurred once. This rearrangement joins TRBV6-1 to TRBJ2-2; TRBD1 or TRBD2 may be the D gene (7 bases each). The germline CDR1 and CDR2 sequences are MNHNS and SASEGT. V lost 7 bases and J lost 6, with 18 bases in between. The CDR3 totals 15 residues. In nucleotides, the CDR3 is TGTGCCAGCATGGGAGGGGGCGCCGGATCCGGGGAGCTGTTTTTT. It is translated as CASMGGGAGSGELFF.

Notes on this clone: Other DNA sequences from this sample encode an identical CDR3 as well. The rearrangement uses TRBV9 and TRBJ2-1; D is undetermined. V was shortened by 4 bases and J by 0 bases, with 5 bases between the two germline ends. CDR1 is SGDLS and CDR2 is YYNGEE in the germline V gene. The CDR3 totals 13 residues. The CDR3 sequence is CASSLSSYNEQFF. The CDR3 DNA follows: TGTGCCAGCAGCCTTAGCTCCTACAATGAGCAGTTCTTC. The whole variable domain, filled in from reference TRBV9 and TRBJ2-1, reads DSGVTQTPKHLITATGQRVTLRCSPRSGDLSVYWYQQSLDQGLQFLIQYYNGEERAKGNILERFSAQQFPDLHSELNLSSLELGDSALYFCASSLSSYNEQFFGPGTRLTVL.

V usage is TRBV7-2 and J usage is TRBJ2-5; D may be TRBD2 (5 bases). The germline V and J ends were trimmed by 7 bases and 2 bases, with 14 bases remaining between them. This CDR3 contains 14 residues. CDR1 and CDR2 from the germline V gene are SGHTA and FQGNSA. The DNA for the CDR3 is TGTGCCAGCAACCTCAACAGCGGACAAGAGACCCAGTACTTC. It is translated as CASNLNSGQETQYF.

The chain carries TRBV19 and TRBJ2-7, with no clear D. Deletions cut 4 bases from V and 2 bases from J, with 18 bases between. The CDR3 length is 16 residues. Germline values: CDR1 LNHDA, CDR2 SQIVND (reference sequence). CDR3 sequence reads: CASSTTYGGKAYEQYF. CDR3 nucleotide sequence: TGTGCCAGTAGTACTACATACGGTGGAAAGGCCTACGAGCAGTACTTC.

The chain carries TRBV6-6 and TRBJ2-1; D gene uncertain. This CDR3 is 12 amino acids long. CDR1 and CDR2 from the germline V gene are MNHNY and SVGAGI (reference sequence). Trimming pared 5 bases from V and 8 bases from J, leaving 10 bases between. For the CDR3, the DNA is TGTGCCAGCAGTAGGAGTTTAGATGAGCAGTTCTTC. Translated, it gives CASSRSLDEQFF.

The CDR3 DNA reads TGTGCCAGCAGCCCCAACCTCGGCAGCGGCTATGGCTACACCTTC. Encoded protein: CASSPNLGSGYGYTF. The chain recombines TRBV5-4 with TRBJ1-2, with D hard to call. There are 15 residues in the CDR3. Germline V gene sequence: CDR1 SGHNT, CDR2 YYREEE (reference sequence). V lost 4 bases and J 4 bases, leaving 17 bases between the germline ends. The full variable domain, completed using reference TRBV5-4 and TRBJ1-2, is ETGVTQSPTHLIKTRGQQVTLRCSSQSGHNTVSWYQQALGQGPQFIFQYYREEENGRGNFPPRFSGLQFPNYSSELNVNALELDDSALYLCASSPNLGSGYGYTFGSGTRLTVV.

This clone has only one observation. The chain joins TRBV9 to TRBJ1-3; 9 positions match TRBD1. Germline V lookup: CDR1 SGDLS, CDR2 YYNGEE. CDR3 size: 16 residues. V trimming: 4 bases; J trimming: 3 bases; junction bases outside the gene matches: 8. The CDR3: CASSPRGDRVGNTIYF. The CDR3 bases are TGTGCCAGCAGCCCCCGCGGGGACAGGGTTGGAAACACCATATATTTT.

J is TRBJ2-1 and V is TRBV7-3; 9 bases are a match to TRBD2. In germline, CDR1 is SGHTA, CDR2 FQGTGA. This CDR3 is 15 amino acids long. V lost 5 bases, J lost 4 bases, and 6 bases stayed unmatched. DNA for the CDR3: TGTGCCAGCAGCCCGACGCGGGAGGGATACAATGAGCAGTTCTTC. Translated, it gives CASSPTREGYNEQFF.

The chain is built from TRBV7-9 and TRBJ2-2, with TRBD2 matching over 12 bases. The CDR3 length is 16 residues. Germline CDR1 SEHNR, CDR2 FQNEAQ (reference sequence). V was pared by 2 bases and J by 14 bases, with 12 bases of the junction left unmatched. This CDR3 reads CASSLSSSGLAGALFF. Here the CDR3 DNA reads TGTGCCAGCAGCTTAAGTTCTTCGGGACTAGCGGGTGCTCTGTTTTTT.

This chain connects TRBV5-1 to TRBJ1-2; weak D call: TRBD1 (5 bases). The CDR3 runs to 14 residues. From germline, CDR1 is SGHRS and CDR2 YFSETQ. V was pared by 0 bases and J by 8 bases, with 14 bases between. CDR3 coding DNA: TGCGCCAGCAGCTTGGATCGGAAGGGACGAGGCTACACCTTC. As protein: CASSLDRKGRGYTF.

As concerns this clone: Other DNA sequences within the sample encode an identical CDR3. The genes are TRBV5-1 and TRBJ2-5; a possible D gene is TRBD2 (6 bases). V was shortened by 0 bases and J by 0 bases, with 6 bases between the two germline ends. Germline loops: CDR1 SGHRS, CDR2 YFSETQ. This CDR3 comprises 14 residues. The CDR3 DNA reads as TGCGCCAGCAGCTTGGGGGACTACCAAGAGACCCAGTACTTC. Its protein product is CASSLGDYQETQYF.

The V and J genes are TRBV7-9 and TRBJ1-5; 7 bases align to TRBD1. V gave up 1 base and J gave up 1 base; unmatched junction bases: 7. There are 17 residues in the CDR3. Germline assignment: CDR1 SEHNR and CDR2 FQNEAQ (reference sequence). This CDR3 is CASSLEGGTVSNQPQHF. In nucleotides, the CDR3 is TGTGCCAGCAGCTTAGAAGGGGGGACAGTGAGCAATCAGCCCCAGCATTTT.

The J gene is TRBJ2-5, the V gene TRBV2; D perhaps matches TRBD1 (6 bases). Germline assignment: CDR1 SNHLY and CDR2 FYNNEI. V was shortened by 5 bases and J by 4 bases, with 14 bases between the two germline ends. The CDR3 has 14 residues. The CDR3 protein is CASSQPGVRETQYF. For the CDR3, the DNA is TGTGCCAGCAGTCAACCAGGGGTGAGAGAGACCCAGTACTTC.

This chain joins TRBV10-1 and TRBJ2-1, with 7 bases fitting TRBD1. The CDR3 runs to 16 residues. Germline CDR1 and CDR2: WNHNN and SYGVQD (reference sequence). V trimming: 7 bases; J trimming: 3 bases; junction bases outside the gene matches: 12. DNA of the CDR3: TGCGCCAGCACCGTACCCGGGACAGCCCGCTACAATGAGCAGTTCTTC. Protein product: CASTVPGTARYNEQFF.

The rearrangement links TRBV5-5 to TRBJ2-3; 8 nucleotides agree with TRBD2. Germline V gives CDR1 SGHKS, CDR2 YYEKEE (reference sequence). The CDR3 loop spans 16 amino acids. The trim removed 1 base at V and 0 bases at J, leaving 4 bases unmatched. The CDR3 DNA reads TGTGCCAGCAGCTTGCTCCCTAGCGGGAGCACAGATACGCAGTATTTT. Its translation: CASSLLPSGSTDTQYF.